This T cell receptor beta chain was found in a study of tumor-infiltrating lymphocytes in primary liver carcinoma. Study background: These patients were men and women whose ages were 30 to 69 years.

Both blood RNA, taken from unsorted whole blood, and germline DNA were extracted. The study, taken as a whole, reports: Tumor-adjacent and tumor-blood pairs showed less overlap than tumor region pairs.

With a constant-region primer, TCR beta cDNA was made from approximately 520 ng of total RNA. Slightly modified ARM-PCR, run as three nested multiplex PCR rounds, produced the TCR beta libraries. The study ran its first two PCR rounds for around 10 cycles each, using TRBV1-TRBV30 forward primers and a C-beta reverse primer. TCRdb passed the multiplex PCR reads through MiXCR, listing each CDR3 protein once. The profile shows some 320,000 distinct CDR3 sequences, over 55% of them singletons. Points on this clonotype: What it binds is not known. The CDR3 end shows no conserved phenylalanine or tryptophan, and so a read error is likely.

CDR3 size: 15 residues. Per germline, CDR1 SGHAT and CDR2 FQNNGV. The chain is built from TRBV11-2 and TRBJ2-3; TRBD2 aligns across 7 bases. The TCR sequence derives from a middle-aged man with primary liver carcinoma and hepatitis B virus infection. The sample comprised peripheral blood. The CDR3, as DNA: TGTGCCAGCAACTTAGAGAGCGGCGGGAGAAATACGCAGTATTCT. Its translation is CASNLESGGRNTQYS.